This record concerns one T cell receptor beta chain sequence. This record comes from a study of blood T cell repertoires in COVID-19. Study-level background: Sites across the United States, Italy and Spain contributed samples from acute and convalescent COVID-19. Sources were T cells, B-cell-depleted T cells, or PBMCs; the material itself was cDNA or gDNA.

Per the original methods: From reference gene primer amplification, estimates of nucleated cell counts were derived. Method: immunoSEQ multiplex PCR; TCRdb's copy keeps in-frame clones and lacks some. The DNA gave D and trimming, while V, J and clone size come from that table. This table holds about 110,000 clones, 85% to 90% found once. Sequencing input: peripheral blood. The receptor was derived from a human donor in a cohort sampled during active COVID-19.

This CDR3 is CASSYRTGEGYEQYF. The CDR3 DNA sequence: TGTGCCAGCAGCTACCGGACAGGGGAAGGTTACGAGCAGTACTTC. The V and J genes are TRBV7-2 and TRBJ2-7; 9 bases agree with TRBD1. Germline CDR1 reads SGHTA; CDR2 reads FQGNSA. CDR3 length: 15 residues. V shed 4 bases, J shed 4 bases, and the junction held 8 bases outside the gene matches.